These 27 T cell receptor beta chains were sequenced from one sample in a study of cytomegalovirus exposure and HLA in healthy donors (dated by TCRdb to the late 2010s). Libraries were constructed by the immunoSEQ multiplex PCR assay. The multiplex PCR relied on a mix of 60 forward primers for TCR Vbeta segments and 13 reverse primers for TCR Jbeta segments. TCRdb limited this immuneACCESS table to in-frame rearrangements with V and J called. A share of clones is missing; checked studies link under half to unresolved V genes, and the rest is unexplained. This sample's table carries 150,000 to 200,000 clones. 0.7% to 0.8% of the sample goes to the ten largest clones. Sequencing was carried out using PBMCs. The source of these receptors is a woman in her late teens or twenties in good health and CMV-seropositive.

This chain uses TRBV20-1 with TRBJ2-1; D uncertain. Germline V lookup: CDR1 DFQATT, CDR2 SNEGSKA (reference sequence). The CDR3 covers 10 residues. Trimming removed 3 bases at V and 8 bases at J, with 5 bases between. CDR3 loop: CSASVDEQFF. DNA of the CDR3: TGCAGTGCTAGTGTAGATGAGCAGTTCTTC.

The rearrangement uses TRBV6-4 and TRBJ2-7, with D possibly being TRBD2 (5 bases). The germline V gene has CDR1 MRHNA and CDR2 SNTAGT. Trimming removed 0 bases at V and 7 bases at J, with 10 bases between. This CDR3 contains 13 residues. CDR3 DNA: TGTGCCAGCAGTGACTCGATGTCGGGAGAGCAGTACTTC. Amino acids: CASSDSMSGEQYF.

This rearrangement joins TRBV27 to TRBJ1-2; 8 bases align to TRBD1. Trimming cost V 4 bases and J 4 bases; bases outside gene matches: 14. This CDR3 is 17 amino acids long. Germline V gives CDR1 MNHEY, CDR2 SMNVEV (reference sequence). CDR3 sequence reads: CASSSSAWDRLTYGYTF. CDR3 DNA sequence: TGTGCCAGCAGTTCTTCCGCCTGGGACAGGCTAACCTATGGCTACACCTTC.

V usage is TRBV5-4 and J usage is TRBJ1-6; 8 bases match TRBD1. Germline V gene data show CDR1 as SGHNT and CDR2 as YYREEE (reference sequence). V was pared by 5 bases and J by 5 bases, with 3 bases of the junction left unmatched. The CDR3 spans 14 residues. CDR3: CASSQGADNSPLHF. In DNA, the CDR3 is TGTGCCAGCAGTCAGGGGGCGGATAATTCACCCCTCCACTTT.

The genes are TRBV28 and TRBJ1-5, with a possible D match to TRBD1 (5 bases). CDR1 is MDHEN and CDR2 is SYDVKM in the germline V gene. CDR3 size: 15 residues. V gave up 5 bases and J gave up 5 bases, with 16 bases separating them. The CDR3 is CASSRVNKGYQPQHF. As DNA, the CDR3 is TGTGCCAGCAGTAGGGTTAACAAGGGGTATCAGCCCCAGCATTTT.

V gene TRBV5-1 combines with J gene TRBJ1-2; TRBD1 matches at 9 bases. Trimming cost V 1 base and J 1 base; bases outside gene matches: 23. The CDR3 runs 22 residues. Germline CDR1 is SGHRS and CDR2 is YFSETQ. The CDR3 here is CASSLWPGQGFPRTSYNYGYTF. In DNA form, the CDR3 reads TGCGCCAGCAGCTTGTGGCCGGGACAGGGTTTCCCCCGAACGAGCTATAACTATGGCTACACCTTC.

This sequence joins TRBV18 and TRBJ1-2; D not resolved. In germline, CDR1 is KGHSH, CDR2 LQKENI. The ends were cut back, 6 bases at V and 0 bases at J, with 14 bases in the middle. The CDR3 contains 15 residues. This CDR3 is CASSETRSANYGYTF. The CDR3 nucleotides are TGTGCCAGCTCGGAAACACGGAGCGCTAACTATGGCTACACCTTC.

The J gene is TRBJ2-2, the V gene TRBV7-9; D perhaps matches TRBD2 (5 bases). V lost 3 bases and J 0 bases, leaving 8 bases between the germline ends. Germline V gene sequence: CDR1 SEHNR, CDR2 FQNEAQ (reference sequence). CDR3 length: 15 amino acids. The CDR3 spells CASSFGSANTGELFF. DNA of the CDR3: TGTGCCAGCAGCTTTGGGAGCGCGAACACCGGGGAGCTGTTTTTT. The full variable domain, in which reference TRBV7-9 and TRBJ2-2 provide the parts outside the CDR3, is DTGVSQNPRHKITKRGQNVTFRCDPISEHNRLYWYRQTLGQGPEFLTYFQNEAQLEKSRLLSDRFSAERPKGSFSTLEIQRTEQGDSAMYLCASSFGSANTGELFFGEGSRLTVL.

V and J are TRBV5-4 and TRBJ1-1; D is ambiguous. Trimming took off 1 base at V and 0 bases at J, with 7 bases between the two ends. The CDR3 contains 14 residues. CDR1 is SGHNT and CDR2 is YYREEE in the germline V gene (reference sequence). CDR3 DNA sequence: TGTGCCAGCAGCTTGCAGGCGATGAACACTGAAGCTTTCTTT. It translates to CASSLQAMNTEAFF. The full variable domain, its missing parts supplied by reference TRBV5-4 and TRBJ1-1, is ETGVTQSPTHLIKTRGQQVTLRCSSQSGHNTVSWYQQALGQGPQFIFQYYREEENGRGNFPPRFSGLQFPNYSSELNVNALELDDSALYLCASSLQAMNTEAFFGQGTRLTVV.

V and J are TRBV19 and TRBJ1-5; 9 bases are a match to TRBD1. V trimming: 0 bases; J trimming: 6 bases; junction bases outside the gene matches: 3. The CDR3 extends over 15 amino acids. Per germline, CDR1 LNHDA and CDR2 SQIVND (reference sequence). The CDR3 nucleotides are TGTGCCAGTAGTATAGAGGGACAGGGACGTCAGCCCCAGCATTTT. Translation gives CASSIEGQGRQPQHF.

This sequence joins TRBV28 and TRBJ1-3, with D possibly being TRBD1 (6 bases). The V end lost 8 bases, the J end lost 0 bases, and 17 bases lay between the germline ends. This CDR3 is built from 16 residues. Germline V CDR1 and CDR2: MDHEN, SYDVKM. CDR3 sequence: CASRGQLGHSGNTIYF. DNA of the CDR3: TGTGCCAGCCGAGGACAGCTCGGACACTCTGGAAACACCATATATTTT.

V usage is TRBV6-6 and J usage is TRBJ2-1; 8 bases line up with TRBD2. Trimming took 6 bases from V and 4 from J; bases not matched to a gene: 5. This CDR3 has 14 amino acids. Germline CDR1 reads MNHNY; CDR2 reads SVGAGI (reference sequence). CDR3 nucleotides: TGTGCCAGCAGCCCAGCGGGAGTGTACAATGAGCAGTTCTTC. Its translation: CASSPAGVYNEQFF.

CDR3 sequence: CASSHNRQGSTDTQYF. DNA for the CDR3: TGTGCCAGCAGCCACAACCGACAGGGGAGCACAGATACGCAGTATTTT. This chain joins TRBV7-8 and TRBJ2-3; 8 bases are a match to TRBD1. There are 16 residues in the CDR3. Losses at the gene ends were 5 bases for V and 0 bases for J; bases not matched to a gene: 7. Germline V lookup: CDR1 SGHVS, CDR2 FQNEAQ.

The gene calls are TRBV4-3 and TRBJ2-7; 11 nucleotides line up with TRBD1. The CDR3 runs to 15 residues. V trimming: 8 bases; J trimming: 0 bases; junction bases outside the gene matches: 6. Germline CDR1 reads LGHNA; CDR2 reads YSLEER. CDR3 DNA sequence: TGCGCCAGCCGAGTCGGGACAGGGGGCTCCTACGAGCAGTACTTC. Amino acids: CASRVGTGGSYEQYF.

The rearrangement links TRBV5-1 to TRBJ2-7; D is unclear. Germline values: CDR1 SGHRS, CDR2 YFSETQ. This CDR3 is built from 11 residues. V was clipped by 4 bases and J by 1 base, with 3 bases between them. The DNA of the CDR3 is TGCGCCAGCAGCCAATCCTACGAGCAGTACTTC. Residues: CASSQSYEQYF.

The V call is TRBV2, the J call TRBJ1-4, with D tentatively TRBD1 (6 bases). Germline CDR1 and CDR2: SNHLY and FYNNEI. Trimming stripped 4 bases from V and 2 bases from J, with 11 bases between. CDR3 size: 15 residues. CDR3 bases: TGTGCCAGCAGTGCTACAGGGCCCACTAATGAAAAACTGTTTTTT. Encoded protein: CASSATGPTNEKLFF.

J is TRBJ2-3 and V is TRBV11-1; 10 positions match TRBD1. The CDR3 sequence is 15 residues long. With 5 bases clipped from V and 1 base from J, the junction kept 3 bases outside the gene matches. Germline loops: CDR1 SGHAT, CDR2 FQDESV (reference sequence). In DNA, the CDR3 is TGTGCCAGCAGCCTGACAGGGGGCGGCACAGATACGCAGTATTTT. The encoded protein is CASSLTGGGTDTQYF.

The V gene is TRBV29-1, the J gene TRBJ2-7; the D gene is possibly TRBD2 (6 bases). This CDR3 is 14 amino acids long. Trimming removed 1 base at V and 3 bases at J, with 13 bases between. Per the germline V gene, CDR1 is SQVTM and CDR2 is ANQGSEA. CDR3 region: CSVEGSGRLYEQYF. The CDR3, as DNA: TGCAGCGTTGAAGGAAGCGGGCGGCTCTACGAGCAGTACTTC.

V is TRBV11-2 and J is TRBJ2-3; 7 positions agree with TRBD2. The V gene's germline CDR1 is SGHAT and CDR2 FQNNGV. This CDR3 has 16 residues. V trimming: 0 bases; J trimming: 4 bases; junction bases outside the gene matches: 7. Here the CDR3 DNA reads TGTGCCAGCAGCTTAGATCGCGGGGCGGGGGCAGATACGCAGTATTTT. It translates to CASSLDRGAGADTQYF.

V usage is TRBV30 and J usage is TRBJ2-7, with a possible D match to TRBD2 (5 bases). CDR3 length: 13 amino acids. The ends were cut back, 4 bases at V and 0 bases at J, with 10 bases in the middle. The germline CDR1 and CDR2 sequences are GTSNPN and SVGIG (reference sequence). CDR3: CAWMRVSSYEQYF. The CDR3 DNA sequence: TGTGCCTGGATGAGGGTTTCCTCCTACGAGCAGTACTTC.

The rearrangement uses TRBV19 and TRBJ1-2; 8 bases match TRBD1. CDR3 length: 15 residues. J gave up 2 bases and V 1 base, and 3 bases lay outside the gene matches. Looked up from germline, CDR1 is LNHDA and CDR2 is SQIVND (reference sequence). CDR3 protein: CASSIGGDRNYGYTF. CDR3 nucleotide sequence: TGTGCCAGTAGTATAGGAGGGGACAGGAACTATGGCTACACCTTC.

V gene TRBV6-5 combines with J gene TRBJ2-1, with 11 bases lining up with TRBD1. Germline lookup yields CDR1 MNHEY and CDR2 SVGAGI. CDR3 length: 15 amino acids. The ends lost 0 bases at V and 8 bases at J; junction bases unmatched: 3. DNA for the CDR3: TGTGCCAGCAGTTACTCGGGGACAGGGGGGGATGAGCAGTTCTTC. This translates into CASSYSGTGGDEQFF.

On this clone itself: The same CDR3 also results from other DNA sequences found in this sample. The V gene is TRBV2, the J gene TRBJ1-1, with no clear D. Germline lookup yields CDR1 SNHLY and CDR2 FYNNEI. Between the trimmed V and J ends, which lost 4 bases and 0 bases, there was a span of 6 bases. CDR3 size: 13 residues. As DNA, the CDR3 is TGTGCCAGCAGTGGGACTGTGAACACTGAAGCTTTCTTT. Its protein is CASSGTVNTEAFF.

The chain recombines TRBV7-9 with TRBJ2-7, with 7 bases that match TRBD1. CDR1 and CDR2 (germline): SEHNR, FQNEAQ (reference sequence). This CDR3 region has 16 residues. The trim removed 5 bases at V and 2 bases at J, leaving 12 bases unmatched. CDR3 nucleotide sequence: TGTGCCAGCAGCATAGAGAAGACAGGGAATCCCTACGAGCAGTACTTC. Translated: CASSIEKTGNPYEQYF.

The CDR3 sequence: CSPNEREGTDTQYF. CDR3 in DNA: TGCAGCCCGAACGAGCGGGAGGGCACAGATACGCAGTATTTT. J is TRBJ2-3 and V is TRBV29-1; 9 nucleotides line up with TRBD2. The trim removed 8 bases at V and 1 base at J, leaving 7 bases unmatched. From germline, CDR1 is SQVTM and CDR2 ANQGSEA. The CDR3 loop spans 14 amino acids.

The V call is TRBV6-1, the J call TRBJ1-3, with TRBD1 matching 9 bases. Looked up from germline, CDR1 is MNHNS and CDR2 is SASEGT. V lost 4 bases, J lost 4 bases, and 5 bases stayed unmatched. The CDR3 length is 15 residues. The CDR3, as DNA: TGTGCCAGCAGTGCCTACAGGGGGCAAGGAAACACCATATATTTT. Translating gives CASSAYRGQGNTIYF.

The gene calls are TRBV6-1 and TRBJ2-5; 8 bases map to TRBD1. TRBJ2-7 matches the DNA end more closely, so the J call is doubtful. The germline gives CDR1 MNHNS, CDR2 SASEGT. This CDR3 comprises 15 residues. For the CDR3, the DNA is TGTGCCAGCAGTGAGATGACAGGGGTCTTATACGAGCAGTACTTC. As protein: CASSEMTGVLYEQYF.